The subject of this entry is one T cell receptor (beta chain). Its antigen is not identified. The record originates from a study of shared clonotypes between healthy human individuals. Study-wide results and caveats: Non-shared clonotypes had lower generation probabilities than clonotypes shared by all four sorted-subset donors. The sole specimen, blood, was sampled, and tissue repertoires likely differ.

Running of the assay took place at deep level. Assay: immunoSEQ multiplex PCR; the TCRdb copy retains only in-frame clones and omits some. There are hundreds of thousands of clones in the sample; about 74% occur only once, and about 1.7% lies in the top ten. Trimming left V 4 bases short and J 4 bases short, with 5 bases between. This CDR3 has 13 amino acids. Per the germline V gene, CDR1 is LNHDA and CDR2 is SQIVND (reference sequence). Sequenced: memory CD4+ T cells sorted from blood. Indicated subset: CD45RA-negative fraction. V gene TRBV19 combines with J gene TRBJ2-6; D is unresolved. This clonotype was sampled from a woman under 40 in good health. In DNA form, the CDR3 reads TGTGCCAGTAGTAGCAGGGGGGCCAACGTCCTGACTTTC. Protein product: CASSSRGANVLTF.